Listed here are 28 T cell receptor beta chains from one sample, sequenced in a study of blood T cell repertoires in COVID-19 (TCRdb year 2020). The library came from the immunoSEQ multiplex PCR assay. This is the immuneACCESS table as TCRdb keeps it, with only in-frame sequences that have V and J called. A part of the clones is gone; compared with another copy, unresolved V genes explain less than half, and the rest is unexplained. The sample yields 150,000 or so clones; roughly 78% were counted once. The top ten hold under 2% of the sample. The sequencing sample was made of peripheral blood. These receptors were obtained from a man older than 75 with acute or convalescent COVID-19.

The V gene is TRBV5-1, the J gene TRBJ1-6; perhaps TRBD1 as D (6 bases). The CDR3 extends over 16 amino acids. Germline V gives CDR1 SGHRS, CDR2 YFSETQ. Deletions cut 3 bases from V and 6 bases from J, with 16 bases between. The CDR3 DNA reads TGCGCCAGCAGCTCCCGACCGGGGGGGGCTAATTCACCCCTCCACTTT. This translates into CASSSRPGGANSPLHF.

CDR3 DNA sequence: TGTGCCAGCAGTTTGATCTACGGACAGGGGCGGAATCAGCCCCAGCATTTT. As protein: CASSLIYGQGRNQPQHF. The chain recombines TRBV28 with TRBJ1-5, with TRBD1 identical over 9 bases. Per germline, CDR1 MDHEN and CDR2 SYDVKM. The CDR3 length is 17 residues. Trimming at V came to 3 bases and at J to 4 bases, leaving 10 bases not matched to a gene.

V gene TRBV28 combines with J gene TRBJ2-7; 9 bases match TRBD1. The CDR3 runs 15 residues. The germline V gene encodes CDR1 MDHEN and CDR2 SYDVKM. V shed 4 bases and J 7 bases; nucleotides not matched to a gene: 11. CDR3 loop: CASSSAGTGPAEQYV. The CDR3 DNA sequence: TGTGCCAGCAGTTCCGCCGGGACAGGGCCCGCGGAGCAGTACGTC.

The chain employs TRBV7-6 and TRBJ2-7; the match to TRBD1 covers 10 bases. Germline-derived CDR1 and CDR2 are SGHVS and FNYEAQ. With 0 bases clipped from V and 3 bases from J, the junction kept 5 bases outside the gene matches. The CDR3 sequence is 16 residues long. CDR3 sequence reads: CASSLAPDRGDYEQYV. The CDR3 DNA reads as TGTGCCAGCAGCTTAGCGCCGGACAGGGGGGACTACGAGCAGTACGTC.

This clone was observed once. The chain combines TRBV9 with TRBJ2-1, with TRBD2 as a possible D gene (5 bases). Between the trimmed V and J ends, which lost 3 bases and 8 bases, there was a span of 12 bases. The CDR3 length is 13 residues. Germline V gene sequence: CDR1 SGDLS, CDR2 YYNGEE. CDR3 bases: TGTGCCAGCAGCGCAACAATTAGCGATGAGCAGTTCTTC. It is translated as CASSATISDEQFF.

This clone was found many times. The gene calls are TRBV11-3 and TRBJ2-1; 7 bases agree with TRBD1. Germline CDR1 and CDR2: SGHNT and YENEEA. There are 15 residues in the CDR3. With V trimmed by 5 bases and J by 9 bases, 13 bases remained unmatched. CDR3 sequence (DNA): TGTGCCAGCAGCCCCCGCCACGGGACAGTCGGTGAGCAGTTCTTC. This encodes CASSPRHGTVGEQFF. The full variable domain, rest sourced from reference TRBV11-3 and TRBJ2-1, is EAGVVQSPRYKIIEKKQPVAFWCNPISGHNTLYWYLQNLGQGPELLIRYENEEAVDDSQLPKDRFSAERLKGVDSTLKIQPAELGDSAVYLCASSPRHGTVGEQFFGPGTRLTVL.

The chain recombines TRBV10-3 with TRBJ1-6; D call uncertain. Germline-derived CDR1 and CDR2 are ENHRY and SYGVKD. Trimming shortened V by 2 bases and J by 14 bases, and 13 bases separated the two germline ends. This CDR3 contains 13 residues. CDR3 sequence (DNA): TGTGCCATCAGTGAGACAGCGGTAGGAGCCCTCCACTTT. Its translation: CAISETAVGALHF.

This clone was seen a few times. This chain connects TRBV19 to TRBJ1-1, with D perhaps matching TRBD1 (5 bases). CDR3 length equals 15 residues. The germline CDR1 and CDR2 sequences are LNHDA and SQIVND (reference sequence). V lost 1 base to trimming and J lost 0 bases, with 9 bases between them. The CDR3 nucleotides are TGTGCCAGTAGTATAGGCGCAGGGATGAACACTGAAGCTTTCTTT. Translated, it gives CASSIGAGMNTEAFF.

This clone was seen only a few times. This chain connects TRBV27 to TRBJ2-1, with TRBD1 identical over 7 bases. The CDR3 loop spans 18 amino acids. The germline V gene encodes CDR1 MNHEY and CDR2 SMNVEV (reference sequence). V was pared by 5 bases and J by 4 bases, with 17 bases of the junction left unmatched. The DNA for the CDR3 is TGTGCCAGCAGTAAGCAACGACAGGGCCTCCAAATGTACAATGAGCAGTTCTTC. It encodes CASSKQRQGLQMYNEQFF.

This clone was detected once. The genes are TRBV18 and TRBJ1-5, with D maybe TRBD1 (6 bases). The ends were cut back, 6 bases at V and 0 bases at J, with 24 bases in the middle. The CDR3 contains 19 residues. The V gene's germline CDR1 is KGHSH and CDR2 LQKENI. The CDR3 loop is CASSPSLRTDTYSNQPQHF. The CDR3 DNA follows: TGTGCCAGCTCCCCCAGCCTCCGGACAGATACGTATAGCAATCAGCCCCAGCATTTT.

J is TRBJ2-2 and V is TRBV19; 11 bases are shared with TRBD1. This CDR3 spans 15 amino acids. CDR1 is LNHDA and CDR2 is SQIVND in the germline V gene (reference sequence). Losses at the gene ends were 5 bases for V and 6 bases for J; bases not matched to a gene: 5. In nucleotides, the CDR3 is TGTGCCAGTAGTCCTCGGACAGGGGGCGCCGGGGAGCTGTTTTTT. Its protein is CASSPRTGGAGELFF.

This clone was found once. The chain is built from TRBV2 and TRBJ2-2; the match to TRBD1 covers 8 bases. The V gene's germline CDR1 is SNHLY and CDR2 FYNNEI. V lost 6 bases and J lost 11; bases outside the gene matches: 2. The CDR3 totals 11 residues. CDR3: CASRGQGELFF. The DNA for the CDR3 is TGTGCCAGCAGAGGACAGGGCGAGCTGTTTTTT.

For the CDR3, the DNA is TGTGCCAGCCGGGACAGCCCGAACACCGGGGAGCTGTTTTTT. Translated, it gives CASRDSPNTGELFF. The chain recombines TRBV25-1 with TRBJ2-2; 7 positions match TRBD1. V lost 8 bases and J lost 0; bases outside the gene matches: 3. This CDR3 has 14 residues. Germline lookup yields CDR1 MGHDK and CDR2 SYGVNS.

This clone was counted a few times. V usage is TRBV2 and J usage is TRBJ1-1; 9 bases align to TRBD1. After removal of 6 bases from V and 2 bases from J, the junction contained 7 bases not matched to a gene. Germline V gene data show CDR1 as SNHLY and CDR2 as FYNNEI. CDR3 length: 15 residues. In DNA, the CDR3 is TGTGCCAGCAGACTTAGGACAGGGGTTAACACTGAAGCTTTCTTT. As protein: CASRLRTGVNTEAFF. Looking up the rest from reference TRBV2 and TRBJ1-1 gives the full variable domain: EPEVTQTPSHQVTQMGQEVILRCVPISNHLYFYWYRQILGQKVEFLVSFYNNEISEKSEIFDDQFSVERPDGSNFTLKIRSTKLEDSAMYFCASRLRTGVNTEAFFGQGTRLTVV.

The V gene is TRBV10-3, the J gene TRBJ1-2; D uncertain. CDR3 length: 12 amino acids. V lost 4 bases and J lost 10, with 13 bases in between. Germline CDR1 reads ENHRY; CDR2 reads SYGVKD. The CDR3 spells CAISGLRYHYTF. CDR3 bases: TGTGCCATCAGTGGACTACGGTATCACTACACCTTC.

The chain has TRBV5-4 and TRBJ2-2; no firm D call. CDR3 size: 15 residues. Germline-derived CDR1 and CDR2 are SGHNT and YYREEE (reference sequence). V lost 1 base, J lost 4 bases, and 11 bases lay in between. The CDR3 DNA sequence: TGTGCCAGCAGCTTGCCGGTCGGTGGCACCGGGGAGCTGTTTTTT. It codes for CASSLPVGGTGELFF.

V gene TRBV5-1 combines with J gene TRBJ2-3; perhaps TRBD2 as D (5 bases). There are 14 residues in the CDR3. CDR1 SGHRS and CDR2 YFSETQ come from the germline V gene. The germline V and J ends were trimmed by 2 bases and 3 bases, with 10 bases remaining between them. The CDR3 DNA is TGCGCCAGCAGCTTTATTTCGGGAACAGATACGCAGTATTTT. This encodes CASSFISGTDTQYF.

This clone was observed many times. This chain links TRBV3-1 (or the pseudogene TRBV3-2) with TRBJ1-4; D is undetermined. Trimming removed 3 bases at V and 0 bases at J, with 11 bases between. CDR3 size: 16 residues. CDR1 and CDR2 from the germline V gene are LGHDT and YNNKEL (reference sequence). The CDR3 bases are TGTGCCAGCAGCCACGGTCAGCGTACAACTAATGAAAAACTGTTTTTT. This sequence encodes CASSHGQRTTNEKLFF.

This clone was seen once. V usage is TRBV7-6 and J usage is TRBJ2-7; D unclear. Germline V gene data show CDR1 as SGHVS and CDR2 as FNYEAQ. This CDR3 comprises 14 residues. V lost 5 bases and J lost 0, with 11 bases in between. As DNA, the CDR3 is TGTGCCAGCAGCCTCGAGCCCCTCTCCTACGAGCAGTACTTC. Translated: CASSLEPLSYEQYF.

Written as DNA, the CDR3 is TGTGCCAGCTCACCCTGGGGGGGCAAAGAGACCCAGTACTTC. Amino acids: CASSPWGGKETQYF. This chain connects TRBV18 to TRBJ2-5; D is perhaps TRBD2 (7 bases). Trimming cost V 3 bases and J 3 bases, with 11 bases left between them. The CDR3 is 14 amino acids. CDR1 is KGHSH and CDR2 is LQKENI in the germline V gene. Supplemented by reference TRBV18 and TRBJ2-5, the full variable domain reads NAGVMQNPRHLVRRRGQEARLRCSPMKGHSHVYWYRQLPEEGLKFMVYLQKENIIDESGMPKERFSAEFPKEGPSILRIQQVVRGDSAAYFCASSPWGGKETQYFGPGTRLLVL.

CDR3 region: CASSPGTGAMNTEAFF. In nucleotides, the CDR3 is TGTGCCAGCAGCCCCGGGACAGGAGCCATGAACACTGAAGCTTTCTTT. The J gene is TRBJ1-1, the V gene TRBV5-4, with 8 positions matching TRBD1. The V segment lost 4 bases and the J segment 0 bases; nucleotides outside the gene matches: 8. The CDR3 contains 16 residues. In germline, CDR1 is SGHNT, CDR2 YYREEE (reference sequence).

The chain employs TRBV12-5 and TRBJ1-1; 8 bases are shared with TRBD1. V shed 3 bases, J shed 2 bases, and the junction held 11 bases outside the gene matches. Germline CDR1 and CDR2: LGHNT and FRNRAP. The CDR3 extends over 17 amino acids. Written as DNA, the CDR3 is TGTGCTAGTGGTTTTGAAACCGGGACAGGATCTAACACTGAAGCTTTCTTT. Translated: CASGFETGTGSNTEAFF.

The chain joins TRBV6-6 to TRBJ2-1, with TRBD2 matching 14 bases. V lost 4 bases, J lost 6 bases, and 5 bases stayed unmatched. The CDR3 loop spans 16 amino acids. Per germline, CDR1 MNHNY and CDR2 SVGAGI (reference sequence). The CDR3 DNA sequence: TGTGCCAGCAGTTCTCGACTAGCGGGGGGGCGCAATGAGCAGTTCTTC. Translated, it gives CASSSRLAGGRNEQFF.

The chain combines TRBV29-1 with TRBJ1-1; the D is unclear. Trimming left V 4 bases short and J 0 bases short, with 9 bases between. CDR3 length equals 13 residues. Germline lookup yields CDR1 SQVTM and CDR2 ANQGSEA. CDR3: CSVVRSMNTEAFF. CDR3 DNA: TGCAGCGTTGTCCGGAGCATGAACACTGAAGCTTTCTTT.

The gene calls are TRBV4-2 and TRBJ2-5; perhaps TRBD1 as D (7 bases). The germline V and J ends were trimmed by 0 bases and 7 bases, with 18 bases remaining between them. CDR3 length: 16 amino acids. Germline V lookup: CDR1 LGHNA, CDR2 YNFKEQ. The CDR3 spells CASSQDQDRWGATQYF. The CDR3, as DNA: TGTGCCAGCAGCCAAGATCAGGACAGGTGGGGGGCGACCCAGTACTTC.

This CDR3 reads CASSQGQQGRDREQYV. The CDR3 DNA reads as TGCGCCAGCAGCCAAGGTCAGCAGGGTAGGGATCGCGAGCAGTACGTC. The gene calls are TRBV4-1 and TRBJ2-7; D perhaps matches TRBD1 (5 bases). The V and J ends lost 1 base and 6 bases respectively, with 19 bases between them. This CDR3 comprises 16 residues. From germline, CDR1 is MGHRA and CDR2 YSYEKL.

The rearrangement uses TRBV6-5 and TRBJ2-1, with 7 bases fitting TRBD2. With V trimmed by 6 bases and J by 2 bases, 4 bases remained unmatched. Germline loops: CDR1 MNHEY, CDR2 SVGAGI. The CDR3 sequence is 14 residues long. Written as DNA, the CDR3 is TGTGCCAGCAGATACCGGGAGGCCTACAATGAGCAGTTCTTC. Protein sequence: CASRYREAYNEQFF.

The chain is built from TRBV10-3 and TRBJ2-3; 13 bases line up with TRBD2. V trimming: 11 bases; J trimming: 3 bases; junction bases outside the gene matches: 5. Germline assignment: CDR1 ENHRY and CDR2 SYGVKD. This CDR3 region has 14 residues. CDR3 sequence reads: CAARTSGGTDTQYF. In nucleotides, the CDR3 is TGTGCCGCCAGGACTAGCGGGGGTACAGATACGCAGTATTTT.